This is a list of T cell receptor beta chains from one sample in a study of OX40 agonist ivuxolimab in advanced cancers. TCRdb's copy holds only in-frame clones and misses some; the assay was immunoSEQ multiplex PCR. The data show about 60,000 clones, roughly 93% seen once. The sample here was CD4+ or CD8+ T cells sorted from blood, taken in a trial of the OX40 agonist ivuxolimab. The receptors shown here come from an adult with an advanced solid tumor such as melanoma, head and neck, liver or kidney cancer. Each CDR3 is given with its conserved first and last residue. The D gene is left open where the match is weak. For some rows the clone size is stated as once, few or many, or as a class when expanded; others skip it.

V gene	clone size	J gene	D gene	CDR3 protein	CDR3 DNA
TRBV5-1	-	TRBJ2-7	TRBD1	CASSSQGANYEQYF	TGCGCCAGCAGCTCGCAGGGGGCCAACTACGAGCAGTACTTC
TRBV7-2	-	TRBJ2-1	-	CASSLADRNHNEQFF	TGTGCCAGCAGCTTAGCCGACAGGAATCACAATGAGCAGTTCTTC
TRBV27	-	TRBJ2-7	-	CASSRMGRGSSYEQYF	TGTGCCAGCAGCAGAATGGGGAGGGGGAGCTCCTACGAGCAGTACTTC
TRBV7-6	-	TRBJ2-1	-	CASSFGGADNEQFF	TGTGCCAGCAGCTTTGGCGGGGCCGACAATGAGCAGTTCTTC
TRBV29-1	-	TRBJ2-7	TRBD1	CSVRTGSYEQYF	TGCAGCGTCCGGACAGGCTCCTACGAGCAGTACTTC
TRBV19	once	TRBJ1-5	-	CASSIMDISNQPQHF	TGTGCCAGTAGTATCATGGACATTAGCAATCAGCCCCAGCATTTT
TRBV19	-	TRBJ2-7	TRBD1	CASSVPQGPNYEQYF	TGTGCCAGTAGTGTCCCACAGGGGCCCAACTACGAGCAGTACTTC
TRBV9	once	TRBJ2-5	-	CASGGVQETQYF	TGTGCCAGCGGCGGAGTTCAAGAGACCCAGTACTTC
TRBV7-2	-	TRBJ2-7	TRBD2	CASSYGRGVSGSPYEQYF	TGTGCCAGCAGCTACGGGCGAGGGGTAAGCGGGAGCCCCTACGAGCAGTACTTC
TRBV6-5	-	TRBJ1-4	TRBD1	CASSLSGGRVEKLFF	TGTGCCAGCAGTTTATCAGGGGGCCGGGTTGAAAAACTGTTTTTT
TRBV10-3	-	TRBJ1-3	-	CAISESALTGNTIYF	TGTGCCATCAGTGAGTCAGCCCTCACTGGAAACACCATATATTTT
TRBV9	-	TRBJ2-1	TRBD2	CASSTPPGLADRFYNEQFF	TGTGCCAGCAGCACCCCACCGGGACTAGCGGACCGATTTTACAATGAGCAGTTCTTC
TRBV7-8	-	TRBJ2-7	TRBD2	CASSLPGRANEQYF	TGTGCCAGCAGCTTGCCCGGGAGGGCCAACGAGCAGTACTTC
TRBV5-6	-	TRBJ1-1	-	CASSSSQTLFGTEAFF	TGTGCCAGCAGCTCCTCCCAGACATTGTTCGGCACTGAAGCTTTCTTT
TRBV7-2	-	TRBJ2-2	-	CASSFDNTGYTGELFF	TGTGCCAGCAGCTTCGATAACACAGGGTACACCGGGGAGCTGTTTTTT
TRBV12-5	-	TRBJ2-1	-	CASGHIESSYNEQFF	TGTGCTAGTGGTCATATAGAGAGCTCCTACAATGAGCAGTTCTTC
TRBV9	-	TRBJ2-3	-	CASSVAWGSTDTQYF	TGTGCCAGCAGCGTAGCCTGGGGTTCCACAGATACGCAGTATTTT
TRBV14	-	TRBJ1-2	-	CASRPDGNYGYTF	TGTGCCAGCAGACCCGACGGAAACTATGGCTACACCTTC
TRBV11-2	-	TRBJ2-1	-	CASSPGASDEQFF	TGTGCCAGCAGCCCGGGGGCGAGCGATGAGCAGTTCTTC
TRBV2	-	TRBJ1-1	TRBD1	CASSDDWDRGMNTEAFF	TGTGCCAGCAGTGACGATTGGGACAGGGGGATGAACACTGAAGCTTTCTTT
TRBV7-9	-	TRBJ2-5	TRBD1	CASSQGQGALQETQYF	TGTGCCAGCAGCCAAGGACAGGGGGCCCTCCAAGAGACCCAGTACTTC
TRBV9	-	TRBJ2-2	-	CASSNRAGELFF	TGTGCCAGCAGCAATAGGGCGGGGGAGCTGTTTTTT
TRBV5-4	-	TRBJ2-3	-	CASTQAWSTDTQYF	TGTGCCAGCACCCAAGCTTGGAGCACAGATACGCAGTATTTT
TRBV7-6	-	TRBJ1-3	-	CASSLYLGKGNTIYF	TGTGCCAGCAGCTTATACTTGGGAAAAGGAAACACCATATATTTT
TRBV7-9	once	TRBJ1-4	-	CASSARGATNEKLFF	TGTGCCAGCAGCGCGCGTGGGGCGACTAATGAAAAACTGTTTTTT
TRBV7-9	-	TRBJ2-1	-	CASSYRQEGWYEQFF	TGTGCCAGCAGCTACCGACAGGAAGGGTGGTATGAGCAGTTCTTC
TRBV7-8	-	TRBJ2-1	TRBD2	CASSLVLAGGSGAYNEQFF	TGTGCCAGCAGCTTAGTTCTAGCGGGAGGATCTGGGGCCTACAATGAGCAGTTCTTC
TRBV2	-	TRBJ1-2	-	CASSERDKRLYGYTF	TGTGCCAGCAGTGAACGGGACAAAAGACTCTATGGCTACACCTTC
TRBV4-3	-	TRBJ1-1	-	CASSPRTTGVNTEAFF	TGCGCCAGCAGCCCTCGAACTACAGGAGTGAACACTGAAGCTTTCTTT
TRBV7-2	-	TRBJ2-7	TRBD1	CASSLEGGQGRNEQYF	TGTGCCAGCAGCTTAGAGGGGGGACAGGGGCGCAACGAGCAGTACTTC
TRBV5-1	-	TRBJ2-2	TRBD1	CASSLGTDRWGELFF	TGCGCCAGCAGCTTGGGAACGGACAGGTGGGGGGAGCTGTTTTTT
TRBV1	-	TRBJ2-2	-	CTSRASGRIEGAYRGAVF	TGCACCAGCAGGGCTAGCGGGAGGATTGAAGGGGCGTACCGGGGAGCTGTTTTT
TRBV4-1	-	TRBJ1-2	-	CASSQEPGQAYYGYTF	TGCGCCAGCAGCCAAGAACCCGGGCAGGCCTACTATGGCTACACCTTC
TRBV7-3	-	TRBJ2-1	TRBD2	CASSSGTGTSGLQQFF	TGTGCCAGCAGCTCAGGTACGGGGACTAGCGGCCTTCAGCAGTTCTTC
TRBV4-3	-	TRBJ2-7	-	CASSRSAAGGSRRGEQYF	TGCGCCAGCAGCCGCTCTGCTGCAGGAGGCTCGAGACGGGGCGAGCAGTACTTC
TRBV30	-	TRBJ2-7	-	CAWSVGVSYEQYF	TGTGCCTGGAGTGTGGGGGTCTCCTACGAGCAGTACTTC
TRBV11-2	-	TRBJ2-7	TRBD1	CASSLESGTGAYEQYF	TGTGCCAGCAGCTTAGAATCCGGGACAGGGGCCTACGAGCAGTACTTC
TRBV6-6	-	TRBJ1-2	-	CASILTPGVANYGYTF	TGTGCCAGCATCCTAACCCCCGGGGTAGCTAACTATGGCTACACCTTC
TRBV7-9	-	TRBJ2-7	-	CASSFGLNYEQYF	TGTGCCAGCAGCTTCGGACTCAACTACGAGCAGTACTTC